The clone carrying this T cell receptor (beta chain) has only one observation. CDR1 is LNHDA, CDR2 SQIVND, per germline (reference sequence). V was clipped by 4 bases and J by 10 bases, with 11 bases between them. CDR3 size: 12 residues. The sample belongs to a study of CD8 T cells in Susac syndrome. About 0.5 to 1 ug RNA was reverse transcribed with random hexamers. Via MiXCR, TCRdb re-called the immunoSEQ multiplex PCR reads, giving one row per CDR3 protein. The table lists under 200,000 distinct CDR3 sequences, around 90% of them singletons. The sequenced sample consisted of CD4+ T cells from PBMCs. The TCR comes from a human donor with Susac syndrome. The chain uses TRBV19 and TRBJ2-1; D unresolved. CDR3 residues: CASSTEAREQFF. CDR3 nucleotide sequence: TGTGCCAGTAGTACGGAAGCCAGAGAGCAGTTCTTC. The complete variable domain, with remaining parts taken from reference TRBV19 and TRBJ2-1, reads DGGITQSPKYLFRKEGQNVTLSCEQNLNHDAMYWYRQDPGQGLRLIYYSQIVNDFQKGDIAEGYSVSREKKESFPLTVTSAQKNPTAFYLCASSTEAREQFFGPGTRLTVL.